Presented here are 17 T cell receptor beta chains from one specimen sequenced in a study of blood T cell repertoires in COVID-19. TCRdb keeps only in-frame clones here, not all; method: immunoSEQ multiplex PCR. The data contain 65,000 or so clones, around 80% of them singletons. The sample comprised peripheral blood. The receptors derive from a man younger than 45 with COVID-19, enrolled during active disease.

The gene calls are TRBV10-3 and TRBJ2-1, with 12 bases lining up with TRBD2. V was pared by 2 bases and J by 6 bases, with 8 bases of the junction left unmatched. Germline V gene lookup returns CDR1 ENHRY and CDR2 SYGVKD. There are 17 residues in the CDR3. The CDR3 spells CAISEGLAGSRGNEQFF. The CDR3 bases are TGTGCCATCAGTGAGGGACTAGCGGGATCCCGGGGCAATGAGCAGTTCTTC.

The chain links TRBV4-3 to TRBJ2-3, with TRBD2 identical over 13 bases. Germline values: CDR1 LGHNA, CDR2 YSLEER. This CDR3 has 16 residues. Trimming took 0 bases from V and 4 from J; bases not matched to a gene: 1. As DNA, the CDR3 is TGCGCCAGCAGCCAAGAACTAGCGGGAGGGCCAGATACGCAGTATTTT. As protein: CASSQELAGGPDTQYF.

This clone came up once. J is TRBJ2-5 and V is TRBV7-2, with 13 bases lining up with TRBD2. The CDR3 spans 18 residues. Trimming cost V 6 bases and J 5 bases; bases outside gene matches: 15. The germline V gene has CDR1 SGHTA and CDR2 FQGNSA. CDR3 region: CASSPKLAGGPVIETQYF. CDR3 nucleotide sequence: TGTGCCAGCAGTCCGAAACTAGCGGGAGGGCCTGTGATCGAGACCCAGTACTTC.

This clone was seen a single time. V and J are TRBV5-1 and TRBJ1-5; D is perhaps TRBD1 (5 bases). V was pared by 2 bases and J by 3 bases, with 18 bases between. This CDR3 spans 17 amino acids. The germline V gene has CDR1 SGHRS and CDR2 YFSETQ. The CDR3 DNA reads TGCGCCAGCAGCTTCAATAGTAAGGGGCGGGACAATCAGCCCCAGCATTTT. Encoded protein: CASSFNSKGRDNQPQHF. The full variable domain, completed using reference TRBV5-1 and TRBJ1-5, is KAGVTQTPRYLIKTRGQQVTLSCSPISGHRSVSWYQQTPGQGLQFLFEYFSETQRNKGNFPGRFSGRQFSNSRSEMNVSTLELGDSALYLCASSFNSKGRDNQPQHFGDGTRLSIL.

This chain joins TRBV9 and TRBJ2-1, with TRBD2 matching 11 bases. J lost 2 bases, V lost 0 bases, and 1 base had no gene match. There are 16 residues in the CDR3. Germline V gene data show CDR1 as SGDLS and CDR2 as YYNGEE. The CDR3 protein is CASSVGLAGTYNEQFF. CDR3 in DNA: TGTGCCAGCAGCGTAGGACTAGCGGGAACCTACAATGAGCAGTTCTTC.

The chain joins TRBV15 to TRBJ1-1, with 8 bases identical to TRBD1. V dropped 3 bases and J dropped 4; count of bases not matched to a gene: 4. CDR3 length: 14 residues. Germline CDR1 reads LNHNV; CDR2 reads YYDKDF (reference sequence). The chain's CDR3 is CATSRDRVVTEAFF. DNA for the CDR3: TGTGCCACCAGCAGGGACAGGGTTGTCACTGAAGCTTTCTTT.

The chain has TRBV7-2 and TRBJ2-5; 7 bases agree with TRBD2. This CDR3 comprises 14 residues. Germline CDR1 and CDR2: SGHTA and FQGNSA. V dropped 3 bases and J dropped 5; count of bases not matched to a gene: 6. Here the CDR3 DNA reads TGTGCCAGCAGCTTCTCGACTAGCCGGGAGACCCAGTACTTC. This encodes CASSFSTSRETQYF.

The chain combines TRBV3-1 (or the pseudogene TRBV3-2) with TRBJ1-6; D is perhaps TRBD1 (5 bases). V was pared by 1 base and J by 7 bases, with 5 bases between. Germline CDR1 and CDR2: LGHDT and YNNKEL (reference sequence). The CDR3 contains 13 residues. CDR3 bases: TGTGCCAGCAGCCAAGGGGGCAATTCACCCCTCCACTTT. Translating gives CASSQGGNSPLHF.

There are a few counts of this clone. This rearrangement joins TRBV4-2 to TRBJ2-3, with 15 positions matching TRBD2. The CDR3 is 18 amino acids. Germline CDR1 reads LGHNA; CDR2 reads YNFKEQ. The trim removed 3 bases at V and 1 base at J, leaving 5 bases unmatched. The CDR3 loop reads CASSHGLAGGPGTDTQYF. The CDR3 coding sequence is TGTGCCAGCAGCCATGGACTAGCGGGAGGGCCTGGCACAGATACGCAGTATTTT.

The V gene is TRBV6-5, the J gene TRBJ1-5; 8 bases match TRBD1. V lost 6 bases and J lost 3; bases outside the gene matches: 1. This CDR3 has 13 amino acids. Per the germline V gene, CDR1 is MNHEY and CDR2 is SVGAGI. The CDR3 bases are TGTGCCAGCAGGGACAGGGACAATCAGCCCCAGCATTTT. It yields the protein CASRDRDNQPQHF.

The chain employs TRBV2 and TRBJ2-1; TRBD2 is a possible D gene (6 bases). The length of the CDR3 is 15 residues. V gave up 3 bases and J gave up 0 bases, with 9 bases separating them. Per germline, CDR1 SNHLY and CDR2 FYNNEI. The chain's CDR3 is CASSERRGSYNEQFF. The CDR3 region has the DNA TGTGCCAGCAGTGAGAGGAGGGGCTCCTACAATGAGCAGTTCTTC. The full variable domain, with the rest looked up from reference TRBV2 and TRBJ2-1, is EPEVTQTPSHQVTQMGQEVILRCVPISNHLYFYWYRQILGQKVEFLVSFYNNEISEKSEIFDDQFSVERPDGSNFTLKIRSTKLEDSAMYFCASSERRGSYNEQFFGPGTRLTVL.

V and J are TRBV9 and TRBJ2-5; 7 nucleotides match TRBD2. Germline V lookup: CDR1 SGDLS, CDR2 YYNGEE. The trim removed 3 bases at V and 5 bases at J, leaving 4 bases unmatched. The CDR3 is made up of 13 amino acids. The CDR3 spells CASSASGGETQYF. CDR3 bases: TGTGCCAGCAGCGCTAGCGGAGGGGAGACCCAGTACTTC.

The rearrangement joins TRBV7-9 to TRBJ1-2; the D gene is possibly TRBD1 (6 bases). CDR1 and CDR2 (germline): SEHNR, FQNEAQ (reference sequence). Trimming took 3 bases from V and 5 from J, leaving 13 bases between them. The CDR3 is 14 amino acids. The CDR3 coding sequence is TGTGCCAGCAGCTTCGACGGGGGGCGTTATGGCTACACCTTC. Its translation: CASSFDGGRYGYTF.

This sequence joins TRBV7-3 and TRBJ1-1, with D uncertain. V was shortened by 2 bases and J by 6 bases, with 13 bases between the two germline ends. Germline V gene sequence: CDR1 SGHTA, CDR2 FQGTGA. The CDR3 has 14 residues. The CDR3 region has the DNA TGTGCCAGCAGCTTATCGGGAGGGCAGTCTGAAGCTTTCTTT. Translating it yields CASSLSGGQSEAFF.

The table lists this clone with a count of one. This CDR3 is CARGQYDYGYTF. In DNA, the CDR3 is TGTGCCAGGGGACAGTACGACTATGGCTACACCTTC. The chain carries TRBV2 and TRBJ1-2; TRBD1 matches at 7 bases. The CDR3 is 12 amino acids. CDR1 SNHLY and CDR2 FYNNEI come from the germline V gene. J lost 3 bases, V lost 9 bases, and 4 bases had no gene match.

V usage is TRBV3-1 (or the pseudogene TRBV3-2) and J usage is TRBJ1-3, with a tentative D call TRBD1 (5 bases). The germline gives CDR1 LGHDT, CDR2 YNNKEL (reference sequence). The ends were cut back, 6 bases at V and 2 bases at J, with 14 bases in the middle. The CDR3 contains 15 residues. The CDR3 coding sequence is TGTGCCAGCAGTCCGATCGGGGGGGCTGGAAACACCATATATTTT. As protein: CASSPIGGAGNTIYF.

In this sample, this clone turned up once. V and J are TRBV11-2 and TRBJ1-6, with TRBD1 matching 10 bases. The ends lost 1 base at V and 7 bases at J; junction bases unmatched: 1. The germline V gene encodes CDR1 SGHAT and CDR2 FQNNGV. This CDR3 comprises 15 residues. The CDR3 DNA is TGTGCCAGCAGCTTAGGGGACAGGGGAAATTCACCCCTCCACTTT. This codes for CASSLGDRGNSPLHF.